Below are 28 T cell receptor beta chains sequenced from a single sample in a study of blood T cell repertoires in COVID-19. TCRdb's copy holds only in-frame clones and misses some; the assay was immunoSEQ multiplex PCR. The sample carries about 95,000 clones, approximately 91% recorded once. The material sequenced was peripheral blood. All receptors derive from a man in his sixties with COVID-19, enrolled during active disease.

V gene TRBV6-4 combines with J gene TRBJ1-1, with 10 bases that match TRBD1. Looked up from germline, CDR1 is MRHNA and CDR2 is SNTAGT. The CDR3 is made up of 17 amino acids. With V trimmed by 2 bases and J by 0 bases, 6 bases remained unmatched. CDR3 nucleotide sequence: TGTGCCAGCAGTGACACCCGGGACAGGGGCATGAACACTGAAGCTTTCTTT. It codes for CASSDTRDRGMNTEAFF.

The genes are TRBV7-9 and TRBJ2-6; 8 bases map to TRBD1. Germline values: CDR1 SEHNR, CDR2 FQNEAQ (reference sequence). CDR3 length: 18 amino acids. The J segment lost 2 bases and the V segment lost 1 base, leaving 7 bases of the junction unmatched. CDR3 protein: CASSLVGQGATGANVLTF. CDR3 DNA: TGTGCCAGCAGCTTAGTTGGACAGGGTGCTACTGGGGCCAACGTCCTGACTTTC.

CDR3 sequence: CASSVGTGTHQPQHF. Written as DNA, the CDR3 is TGTGCCAGCAGCGTAGGGACAGGGACTCACCAGCCCCAGCATTTT. The chain is built from TRBV9 and TRBJ1-5; the match to TRBD1 covers 8 bases. V trimming: 0 bases; J trimming: 7 bases; junction bases outside the gene matches: 6. CDR1 and CDR2 (germline): SGDLS, YYNGEE. The CDR3 sequence is 15 residues long.

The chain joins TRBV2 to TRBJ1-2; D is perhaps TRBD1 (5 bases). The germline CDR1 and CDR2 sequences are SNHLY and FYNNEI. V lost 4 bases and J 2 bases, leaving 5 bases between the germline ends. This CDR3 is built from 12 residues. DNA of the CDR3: TGTGCCAGCAGTGGACAGAACTATGGCTACACCTTC. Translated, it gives CASSGQNYGYTF.

This chain's CDR3 is CASRTPASGFLDTQYF. The CDR3 DNA follows: TGCGCCAGCCGCACCCCGGCTAGCGGATTTTTAGATACGCAGTATTTT. The V and J genes are TRBV5-1 and TRBJ2-3; the match to TRBD2 covers 7 bases. The CDR3 runs 16 residues. V was clipped by 7 bases and J by 5 bases; unmatched bases: 16. Germline lookup yields CDR1 SGHRS and CDR2 YFSETQ. The full variable domain, rest sourced from reference TRBV5-1 and TRBJ2-3, is KAGVTQTPRYLIKTRGQQVTLSCSPISGHRSVSWYQQTPGQGLQFLFEYFSETQRNKGNFPGRFSGRQFSNSRSEMNVSTLELGDSALYLCASRTPASGFLDTQYFGPGTRLTVL.

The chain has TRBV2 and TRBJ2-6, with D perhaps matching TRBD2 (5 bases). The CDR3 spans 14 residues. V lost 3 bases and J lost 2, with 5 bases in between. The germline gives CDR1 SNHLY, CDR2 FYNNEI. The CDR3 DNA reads TGTGCCAGCAGTGACGGGGCTGGGGCCAACGTCCTGACTTTC. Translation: CASSDGAGANVLTF.

CDR3 loop: CASSQVKPDTSYGYTF. In nucleotides, the CDR3 is TGTGCCAGCAGCCAGGTAAAGCCGGACACCTCCTATGGCTACACCTTC. The chain is built from TRBV14 and TRBJ1-2; a possible D gene is TRBD1 (5 bases). The CDR3 is 16 amino acids. CDR1 and CDR2 (germline): SGHDN, FVKESK. Trimming cost V 3 bases and J 4 bases, with 18 bases left between them.

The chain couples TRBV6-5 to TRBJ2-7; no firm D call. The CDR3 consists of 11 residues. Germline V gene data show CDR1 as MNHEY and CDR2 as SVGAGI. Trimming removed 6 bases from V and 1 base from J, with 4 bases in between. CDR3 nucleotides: TGTGCCAGCAGCCGGTCCTACGAGCAGTACTTC. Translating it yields CASSRSYEQYF.

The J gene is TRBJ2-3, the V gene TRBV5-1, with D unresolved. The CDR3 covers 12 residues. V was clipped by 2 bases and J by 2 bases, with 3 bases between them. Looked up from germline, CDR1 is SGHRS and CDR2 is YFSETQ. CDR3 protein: CASSLATDTQYF. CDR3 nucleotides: TGCGCCAGCAGCTTAGCCACAGATACGCAGTATTTT.

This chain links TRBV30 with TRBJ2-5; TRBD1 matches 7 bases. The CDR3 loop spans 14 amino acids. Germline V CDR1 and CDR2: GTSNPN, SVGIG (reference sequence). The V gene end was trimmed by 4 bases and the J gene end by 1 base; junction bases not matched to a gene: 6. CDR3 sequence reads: CAWTPDRAQETQYF. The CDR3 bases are TGTGCCTGGACCCCTGACAGGGCCCAAGAGACCCAGTACTTC.

The CDR3 loop is CATSDSRQANEKLFF. In nucleotides, the CDR3 is TGTGCCACCAGTGATTCTCGACAGGCTAATGAAAAACTGTTTTTT. The chain employs TRBV24-1 and TRBJ1-4; maybe TRBD1 (6 bases). The length of the CDR3 is 15 residues. The germline CDR1 and CDR2 sequences are KGHDR and SFDVKD. Trimming stripped 2 bases from V and 3 bases from J, with 9 bases between.

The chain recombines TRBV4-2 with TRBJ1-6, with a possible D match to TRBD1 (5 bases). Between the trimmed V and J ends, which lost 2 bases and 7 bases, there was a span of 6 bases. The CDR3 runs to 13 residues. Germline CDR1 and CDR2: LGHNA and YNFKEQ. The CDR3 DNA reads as TGTGCCAGCAGCCAAAACAGGAATTCACCCCTCCACTTT. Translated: CASSQNRNSPLHF.

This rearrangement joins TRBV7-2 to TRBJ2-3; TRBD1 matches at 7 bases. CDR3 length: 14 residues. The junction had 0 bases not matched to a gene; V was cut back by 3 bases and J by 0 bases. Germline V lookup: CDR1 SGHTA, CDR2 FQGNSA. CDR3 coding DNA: TGTGCCAGCAGCTTGGACAGGAGCACAGATACGCAGTATTTT. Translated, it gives CASSLDRSTDTQYF.

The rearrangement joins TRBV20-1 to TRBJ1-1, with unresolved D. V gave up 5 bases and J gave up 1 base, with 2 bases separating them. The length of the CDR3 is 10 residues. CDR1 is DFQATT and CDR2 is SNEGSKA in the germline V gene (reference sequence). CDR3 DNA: TGCAGTGCTCGGAACACTGAAGCTTTCTTT. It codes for CSARNTEAFF.

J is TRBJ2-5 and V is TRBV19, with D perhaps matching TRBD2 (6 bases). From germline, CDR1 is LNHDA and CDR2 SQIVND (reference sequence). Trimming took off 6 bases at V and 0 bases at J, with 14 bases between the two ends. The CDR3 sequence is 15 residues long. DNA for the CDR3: TGTGCCAGTAGGAGGTCTAGCGCGTACCAAGAGACCCAGTACTTC. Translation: CASRRSSAYQETQYF.

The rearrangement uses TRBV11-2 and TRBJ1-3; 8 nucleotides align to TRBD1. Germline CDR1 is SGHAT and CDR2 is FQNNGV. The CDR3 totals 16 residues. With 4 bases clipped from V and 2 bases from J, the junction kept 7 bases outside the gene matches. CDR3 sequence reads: CASSSRTGTPGNTIYF. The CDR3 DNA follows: TGTGCCAGCAGCTCGCGGACAGGGACCCCTGGAAACACCATATATTTT. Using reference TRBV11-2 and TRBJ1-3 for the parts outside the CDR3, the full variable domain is EAGVAQSPRYKIIEKRQSVAFWCNPISGHATLYWYQQILGQGPKLLIQFQNNGVVDDSQLPKDRFSAERLKGVDSTLKIQPAKLEDSAVYLCASSSRTGTPGNTIYFGEGSWLTVV.

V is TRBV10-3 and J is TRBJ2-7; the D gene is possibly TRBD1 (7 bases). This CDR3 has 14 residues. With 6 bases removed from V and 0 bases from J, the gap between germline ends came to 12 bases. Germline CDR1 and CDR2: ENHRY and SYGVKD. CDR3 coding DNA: TGTGCCATCAGGGCGGGACAGAGCTCCTACGAGCAGTACTTC. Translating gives CAIRAGQSSYEQYF.

The CDR3 DNA is TGTGCCAGCAGCTTACAGAAGGGAGTAGGGTACAATGAGCAGTTCTTC. Translation gives CASSLQKGVGYNEQFF. The chain links TRBV11-3 to TRBJ2-1, with a weak D call TRBD2 (5 bases). Per germline, CDR1 SGHNT and CDR2 YENEEA. V was pared by 2 bases and J by 4 bases, with 15 bases between. The CDR3 runs to 16 residues. Full variable domain (remainder filled in from reference TRBV11-3 and TRBJ2-1): EAGVVQSPRYKIIEKKQPVAFWCNPISGHNTLYWYLQNLGQGPELLIRYENEEAVDDSQLPKDRFSAERLKGVDSTLKIQPAELGDSAVYLCASSLQKGVGYNEQFFGPGTRLTVL.

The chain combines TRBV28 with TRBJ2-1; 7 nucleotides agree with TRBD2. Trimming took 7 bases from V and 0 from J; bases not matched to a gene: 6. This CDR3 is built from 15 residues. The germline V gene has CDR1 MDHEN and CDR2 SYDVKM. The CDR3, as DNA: TGTGCCAGCACTCTCGCGGGAGTCTCCTACAATGAGCAGTTCTTC. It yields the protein CASTLAGVSYNEQFF.

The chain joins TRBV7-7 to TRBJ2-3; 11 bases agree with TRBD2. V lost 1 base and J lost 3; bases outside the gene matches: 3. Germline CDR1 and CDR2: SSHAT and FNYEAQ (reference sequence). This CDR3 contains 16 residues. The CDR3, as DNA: TGTGCCAGCAGCTTAGAACTAGCGGGAGCGACAGATACGCAGTATTTT. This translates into CASSLELAGATDTQYF.

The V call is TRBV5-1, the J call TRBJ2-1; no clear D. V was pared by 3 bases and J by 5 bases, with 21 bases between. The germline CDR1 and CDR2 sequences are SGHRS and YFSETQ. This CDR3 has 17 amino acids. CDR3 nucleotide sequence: TGCGCCAGCAGCTCCTCGAAGACAAGGCCGGATAACAATGAGCAGTTCTTC. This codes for CASSSSKTRPDNNEQFF.

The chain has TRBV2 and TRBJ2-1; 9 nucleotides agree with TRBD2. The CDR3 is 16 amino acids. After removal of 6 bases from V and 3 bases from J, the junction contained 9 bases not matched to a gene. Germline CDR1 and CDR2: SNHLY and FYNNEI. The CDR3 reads CASRVTGTSFYNEQFF. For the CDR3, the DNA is TGTGCCAGCAGAGTCACCGGGACTAGCTTCTACAATGAGCAGTTCTTC.

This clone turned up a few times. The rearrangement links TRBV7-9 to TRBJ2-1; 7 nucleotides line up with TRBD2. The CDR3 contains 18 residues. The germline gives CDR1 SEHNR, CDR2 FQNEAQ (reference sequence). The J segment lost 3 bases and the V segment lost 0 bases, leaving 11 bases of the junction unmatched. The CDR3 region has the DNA TGTGCCAGCAGCTTAGCGATCCTTTTGCGGGAGATCTACAATGAGCAGTTCTTC. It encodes CASSLAILLREIYNEQFF.

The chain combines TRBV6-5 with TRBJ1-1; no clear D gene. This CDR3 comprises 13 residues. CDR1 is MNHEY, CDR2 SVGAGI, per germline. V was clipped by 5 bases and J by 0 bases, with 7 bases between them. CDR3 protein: CASSPGLNTEAFF. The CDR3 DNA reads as TGTGCCAGCAGTCCGGGGTTGAACACTGAAGCTTTCTTT.

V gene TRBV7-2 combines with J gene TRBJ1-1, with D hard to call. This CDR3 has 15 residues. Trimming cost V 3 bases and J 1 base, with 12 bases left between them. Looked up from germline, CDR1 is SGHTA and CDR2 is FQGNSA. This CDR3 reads CASSFAWASNTEAFF. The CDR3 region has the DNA TGTGCCAGCAGCTTTGCCTGGGCATCGAACACTGAAGCTTTCTTT.

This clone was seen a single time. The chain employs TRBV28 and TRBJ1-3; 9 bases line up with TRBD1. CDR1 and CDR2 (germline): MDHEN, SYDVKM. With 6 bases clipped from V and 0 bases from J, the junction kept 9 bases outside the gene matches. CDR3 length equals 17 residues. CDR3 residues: CASSPVGQGDSGNTIYF. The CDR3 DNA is TGTGCCAGCAGCCCGGTGGGACAGGGAGACTCTGGAAACACCATATATTTT.

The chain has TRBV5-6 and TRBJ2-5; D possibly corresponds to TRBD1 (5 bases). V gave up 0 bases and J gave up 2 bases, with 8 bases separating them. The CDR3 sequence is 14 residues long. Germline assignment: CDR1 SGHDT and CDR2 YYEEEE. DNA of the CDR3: TGTGCCAGCAGCTTGGACAGGTATCAAGAGACCCAGTACTTC. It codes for CASSLDRYQETQYF.

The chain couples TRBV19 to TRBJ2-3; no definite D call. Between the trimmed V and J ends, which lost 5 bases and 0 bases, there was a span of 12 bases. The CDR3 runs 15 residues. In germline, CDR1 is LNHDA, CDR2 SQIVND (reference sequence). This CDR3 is CASSQVSPSTDTQYF. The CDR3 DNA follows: TGTGCCAGTAGTCAGGTGTCTCCTAGCACAGATACGCAGTATTTT.